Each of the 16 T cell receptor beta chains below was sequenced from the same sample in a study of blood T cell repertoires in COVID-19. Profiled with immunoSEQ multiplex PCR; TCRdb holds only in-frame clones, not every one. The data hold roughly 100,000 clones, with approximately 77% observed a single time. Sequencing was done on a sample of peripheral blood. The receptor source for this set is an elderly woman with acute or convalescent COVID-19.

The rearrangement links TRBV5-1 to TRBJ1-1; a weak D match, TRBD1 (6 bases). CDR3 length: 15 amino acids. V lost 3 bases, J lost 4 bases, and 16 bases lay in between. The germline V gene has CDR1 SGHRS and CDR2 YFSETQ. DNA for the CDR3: TGCGCCAGCAGCTCGCTACAGGGTGGGAGCACTGAAGCTTTCTTT. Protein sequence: CASSSLQGGSTEAFF.

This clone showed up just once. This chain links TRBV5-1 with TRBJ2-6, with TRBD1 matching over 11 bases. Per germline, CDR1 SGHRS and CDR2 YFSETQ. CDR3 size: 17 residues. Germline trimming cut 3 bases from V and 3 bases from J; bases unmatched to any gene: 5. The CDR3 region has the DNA TGCGCCAGCAGCTCCGGACAGGGGGCGAGTGGGGCCAACGTCCTGACTTTC. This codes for CASSSGQGASGANVLTF. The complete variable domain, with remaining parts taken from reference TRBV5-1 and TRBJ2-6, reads KAGVTQTPRYLIKTRGQQVTLSCSPISGHRSVSWYQQTPGQGLQFLFEYFSETQRNKGNFPGRFSGRQFSNSRSEMNVSTLELGDSALYLCASSSGQGASGANVLTFGAGSRLTVL.

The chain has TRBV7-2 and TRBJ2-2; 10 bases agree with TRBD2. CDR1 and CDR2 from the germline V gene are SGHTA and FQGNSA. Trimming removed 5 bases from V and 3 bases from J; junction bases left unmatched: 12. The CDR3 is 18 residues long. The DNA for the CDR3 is TGTGCCAGCAGCCTCCCGGGGGGTAGCGGGGGGTACACCGGGGAGCTGTTTTTT. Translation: CASSLPGGSGGYTGELFF.

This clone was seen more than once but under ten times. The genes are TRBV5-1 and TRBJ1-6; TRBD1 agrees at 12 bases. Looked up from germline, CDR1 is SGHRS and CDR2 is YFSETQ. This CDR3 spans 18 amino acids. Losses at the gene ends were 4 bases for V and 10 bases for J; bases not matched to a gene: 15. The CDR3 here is CASSQYSPGQGAGSPLHF. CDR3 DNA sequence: TGCGCCAGCAGCCAATACTCCCCGGGACAGGGGGCAGGGTCACCCCTCCACTTT.

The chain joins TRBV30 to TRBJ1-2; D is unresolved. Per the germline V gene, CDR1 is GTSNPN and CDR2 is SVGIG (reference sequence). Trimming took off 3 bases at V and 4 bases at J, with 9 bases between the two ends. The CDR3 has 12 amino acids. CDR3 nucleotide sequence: TGTGCCTGGAGCACGGGGAGCTATGGCTACACCTTC. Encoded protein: CAWSTGSYGYTF.

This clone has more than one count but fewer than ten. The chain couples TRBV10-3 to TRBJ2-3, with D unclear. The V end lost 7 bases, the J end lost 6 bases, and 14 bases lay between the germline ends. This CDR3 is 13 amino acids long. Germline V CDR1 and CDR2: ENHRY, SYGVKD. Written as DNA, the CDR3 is TGTGCCATCAAGCGCCCCACGGAGGATACGCAGTATTTT. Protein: CAIKRPTEDTQYF.

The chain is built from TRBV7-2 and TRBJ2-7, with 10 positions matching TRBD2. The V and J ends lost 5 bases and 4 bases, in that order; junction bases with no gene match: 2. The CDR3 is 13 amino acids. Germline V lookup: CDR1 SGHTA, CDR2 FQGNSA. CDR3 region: CASSRTSGYEQYF. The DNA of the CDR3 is TGTGCCAGCAGCCGGACTAGCGGTTACGAGCAGTACTTC.

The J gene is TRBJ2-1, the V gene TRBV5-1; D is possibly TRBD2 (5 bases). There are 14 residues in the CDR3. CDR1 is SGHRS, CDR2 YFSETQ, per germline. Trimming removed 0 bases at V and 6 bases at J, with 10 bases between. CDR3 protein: CASSLVGLPNEQFF. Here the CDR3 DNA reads TGCGCCAGCAGCTTGGTTGGACTCCCCAATGAGCAGTTCTTC.

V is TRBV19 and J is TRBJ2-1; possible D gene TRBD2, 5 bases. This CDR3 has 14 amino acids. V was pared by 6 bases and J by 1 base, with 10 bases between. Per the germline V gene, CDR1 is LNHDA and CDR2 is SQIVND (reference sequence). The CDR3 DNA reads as TGTGCCAGTAGCGGACTTCTGTCCTACAATGAGCAGTTCTTC. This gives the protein CASSGLLSYNEQFF.

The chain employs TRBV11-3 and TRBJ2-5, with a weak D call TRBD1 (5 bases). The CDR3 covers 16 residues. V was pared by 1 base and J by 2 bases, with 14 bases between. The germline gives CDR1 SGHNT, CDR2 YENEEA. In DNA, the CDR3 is TGTGCCAGCAGCTTAGGGGTAGGGGCGAGGCAAGAGACCCAGTACTTC. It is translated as CASSLGVGARQETQYF.

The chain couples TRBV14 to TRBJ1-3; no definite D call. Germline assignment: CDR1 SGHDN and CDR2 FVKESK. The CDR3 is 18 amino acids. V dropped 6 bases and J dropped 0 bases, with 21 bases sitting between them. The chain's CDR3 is CASSPLGRNQFSGNTIYF. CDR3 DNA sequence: TGTGCCAGCAGTCCCCTGGGCCGCAATCAATTCTCTGGAAACACCATATATTTT.

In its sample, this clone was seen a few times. The CDR3 loop reads CASSPGLYNSDEKLFF. The CDR3 coding sequence is TGTGCCAGTAGTCCGGGACTTTACAACTCTGATGAAAAACTGTTTTTT. This chain links TRBV19 with TRBJ1-4, with a weak D call TRBD1 (5 bases). Looked up from germline, CDR1 is LNHDA and CDR2 is SQIVND (reference sequence). V dropped 5 bases and J dropped 6 bases, with 19 bases sitting between them. This CDR3 has 16 residues.

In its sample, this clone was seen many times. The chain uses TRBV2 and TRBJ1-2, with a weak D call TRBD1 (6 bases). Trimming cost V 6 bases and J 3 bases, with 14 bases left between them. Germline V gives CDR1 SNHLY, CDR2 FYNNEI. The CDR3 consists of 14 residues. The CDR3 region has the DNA TGTGCCAGCAGGGGGAGGGGGGTCCACTATGGCTACACCTTC. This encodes CASRGRGVHYGYTF.

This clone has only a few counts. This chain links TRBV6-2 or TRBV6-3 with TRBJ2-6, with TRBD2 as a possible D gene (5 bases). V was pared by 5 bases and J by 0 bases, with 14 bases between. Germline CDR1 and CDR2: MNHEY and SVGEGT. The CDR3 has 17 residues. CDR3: CASSGQLAFSGANVLTF. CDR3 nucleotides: TGTGCCAGCAGTGGGCAGCTAGCTTTCTCTGGGGCCAACGTCCTGACTTTC.

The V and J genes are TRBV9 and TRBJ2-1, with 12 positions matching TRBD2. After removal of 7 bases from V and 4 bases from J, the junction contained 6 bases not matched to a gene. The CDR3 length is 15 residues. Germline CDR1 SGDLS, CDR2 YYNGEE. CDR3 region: CASARLAGVYNEQFF. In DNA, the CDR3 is TGTGCCAGCGCCCGACTAGCGGGGGTTTACAATGAGCAGTTCTTC. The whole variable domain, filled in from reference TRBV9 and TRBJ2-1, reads DSGVTQTPKHLITATGQRVTLRCSPRSGDLSVYWYQQSLDQGLQFLIQYYNGEERAKGNILERFSAQQFPDLHSELNLSSLELGDSALYFCASARLAGVYNEQFFGPGTRLTVL.

Here the CDR3 DNA reads TGTGCCAGTGCTCAACAGGGGACAGCTGGAAACACCATATATTTT. It is translated as CASAQQGTAGNTIYF. This sequence joins TRBV7-2 and TRBJ1-3; 7 nucleotides line up with TRBD1. Germline V gene data show CDR1 as SGHTA and CDR2 as FQGNSA. Trimming at V came to 9 bases and at J to 2 bases, leaving 10 bases not matched to a gene. The CDR3 covers 15 residues.